These 19 T cell receptor beta chains share one sample of origin, sequenced in a study of tumor-infiltrating lymphocytes in primary liver carcinoma. Co-extracting RNA and DNA was done with about 18-33 mg of unsorted bulk tissue as input. Synthesis of TCR beta cDNA was carried out from 450 to 650 ng total RNA with a constant-region primer. Library construction for TCR beta comprised three nested multiplex PCR rounds performed with slightly modified ARM-PCR. The first two PCR rounds, approximately 10 cycles each, used TRBV1-TRBV30 forward primers and a C-beta reverse primer. From the multiplex PCR reads, TCRdb called clonotypes with MiXCR, one entry per CDR3 protein. The sample shows around 120,000 distinct CDR3 sequences, 65% to 75% of them seen only once. Sequencing used tumor-adjacent normal liver tissue. Every receptor here comes from a woman aged 60-75 years with primary liver carcinoma and hepatitis B virus infection.

With regard to this clonotype: Relative to the germline gene, one junction end is altered; a read error may explain this. The chain is built from TRBV11-2 and TRBJ1-2; D not resolved. CDR3 length equals 14 residues. In germline, CDR1 is SGHAT, CDR2 FQNNGV. As DNA, the CDR3 is TGCGCCAGCAGCTTTTCACGGGCTAACTATGGCTACACCTTT. Amino acid sequence: CASSFSRANYGYTF.

This clonotype turned up a few times. This may be a read error: a much more frequent sequence differs by one nucleotide. The rearrangement joins TRBV7-8 to TRBJ2-2; 10 bases match TRBD2. This CDR3 region has 17 residues. Germline CDR1 reads SGHVS; CDR2 reads FQNEAQ. V was clipped by 5 bases and J by 0 bases; unmatched bases: 6. The CDR3 loop is CASSRALAGPNTGELFF. The CDR3 region has the DNA TGTGCCAGCAGCCGGGCACTAGCGGGACCGAACACCGGGGAGCTGTTTTTT. The full variable domain, rest sourced from reference TRBV7-8 and TRBJ2-2, is GAGVSQSPRYKVAKRGQDVALRCDPISGHVSLFWYQQALGQGPEFLTYFQNEAQLDKSGLPSDRFFAERPEGSVSTLKIQRTQQEDSAVYLCASSRALAGPNTGELFFGEGSRLTVL.

The CDR3 bases are TGTGCCAGCAGGCCGGGGGGGGGCACAGATACGCAGTATTTT. It specifies CASRPGGGTDTQYF. This rearrangement joins TRBV7-6 to TRBJ2-3, with 8 bases that match TRBD2. Germline loops: CDR1 SGHVS, CDR2 FNYEAQ. The CDR3 sequence is 14 residues long. The V gene end was trimmed by 6 bases and the J gene end by 1 base; junction bases not matched to a gene: 3.

For this clonotype: Given a much more abundant clone one base away, this may be a read error. This chain connects TRBV7-9 to TRBJ2-1; D remains ambiguous. The germline V gene has CDR1 SEHNR and CDR2 FQNEAQ (reference sequence). Trimming removed 2 bases at V and 6 bases at J, with 14 bases between. This CDR3 is built from 15 residues. CDR3 in amino acids: CASSLSTWYANEQFF. The CDR3 coding sequence is TGTGCCAGCAGCTTATCGACATGGTATGCCAATGAGCAGTTCTTC.

The V call is TRBV6-2 or TRBV6-3, the J call TRBJ2-7; possibly TRBD2 for D (5 bases). The CDR3 is 15 amino acids. CDR1 MNHEY and CDR2 SVGEGT come from the germline V gene. The V end lost 11 bases, the J end lost 9 bases, and 29 bases lay between the germline ends. The CDR3 DNA follows: TGTGCCGGCGGTTCCCATGAGCGGTCTACCCGGGGGCAGTACTTC. It encodes CAGGSHERSTRGQYF.

On this clonotype: A much more abundant neighbour one base away suggests this may be a read error. The chain joins TRBV5-1 to TRBJ2-5, with 7 bases matching TRBD1. The CDR3 totals 14 residues. Germline V gene data show CDR1 as SGHRS and CDR2 as YFSETQ. In DNA, the CDR3 is TGCGTCAGCAGCCGACAGGGAAAAAGAGAGACCCAGTACTTC. It translates to CVSSRQGKRETQYF. Combining the CDR3 with reference TRBV5-1 and TRBJ2-5 gives the whole variable domain KAGVTQTPRYLIKTRGQQVTLSCSPISGHRSVSWYQQTPGQGLQFLFEYFSETQRNKGNFPGRFSGRQFSNSRSEMNVSTLELGDSALYLCVSSRQGKRETQYFGPGTRLLVL.

To note about this clonotype: The germline gene is not matched at one end of the junction; a read error may be the cause. The V call is TRBV28, the J call TRBJ2-3; 8 bases fit TRBD2. The CDR3 is 14 amino acids. Germline assignment: CDR1 MDHEN and CDR2 SYDVKM. The CDR3 is CVSSLAGSTDTQYF. The DNA of the CDR3 is TGTGTCAGCAGCTTAGCGGGGAGCACAGATACGCAGTATTTT.

With regard to this clonotype: A read error is possible here, since a much larger clone lies one base away. The chain carries TRBV7-9 and TRBJ1-1; D not certain. The CDR3 totals 13 residues. Germline V gene lookup returns CDR1 SEHNR and CDR2 FQNEAQ (reference sequence). The V gene lost 3 bases and the J gene lost 5 bases, with 10 bases spanning the gap. The DNA of the CDR3 is TGTGCCAGCAGCTTTAGCATCCGGACTGAAGCTTTCTTT. Translated, it gives CASSFSIRTEAFF. The variable domain in full, with the rest retrieved from reference TRBV7-9 and TRBJ1-1, is DTGVSQNPRHKITKRGQNVTFRCDPISEHNRLYWYRQTLGQGPEFLTYFQNEAQLEKSRLLSDRFSAERPKGSFSTLEIQRTEQGDSAMYLCASSFSIRTEAFFGQGTRLTVV.

In the case of this clonotype: Its ends do not fully match the called genes, so a read error is possible. The rearrangement uses TRBV29-1 and TRBJ2-3, with a weak D call TRBD2 (7 bases). Per germline, CDR1 SQVTM and CDR2 ANQGSEA. This CDR3 comprises 15 residues. The CDR3 nucleotides are TGTAGCGTTGGGGGGGCGGGGAACGCCCGAGATACGCAGTTTTTT. The encoded protein is CSVGGAGNARDTQFF.

About this clonotype: A much larger clone differs from this one at a single base, so this may be a read error. V and J are TRBV6-5 and TRBJ2-3, with a weak D call TRBD2 (5 bases). This CDR3 is 15 amino acids long. CDR1 and CDR2 (germline): MNHEY, SVGAGI. DNA for the CDR3: TGTGTCAGCAGTTATTTCGCCGACGGGGCAGATACGCAGTATTTT. Translated: CVSSYFADGADTQYF.

A remark on this clonotype: With a much larger clone just one base away, this may be a read error. This chain joins TRBV28 and TRBJ2-1; weak D call: TRBD2 (6 bases). Trimming left V 8 bases short and J 3 bases short, with 11 bases between. The germline V gene has CDR1 MDHEN and CDR2 SYDVKM. The CDR3 is 13 amino acids. CDR3 loop: CASGPEGYNEQFF. CDR3 bases: TGTGCCAGCGGACCGGAGGGCTACAATGAGCAGTTCTTC.

Comments on this clonotype: Its ends do not fully match the called genes, so a read error is possible. The chain combines TRBV6-5 with TRBJ1-5, with 7 positions matching TRBD1. Germline CDR1 reads MNHEY; CDR2 reads SVGAGI. The CDR3 spans 12 residues. CDR3 DNA: TGTGTCAGCAATGAGTACAGGGGGCCCCAGCATTTT. It codes for CVSNEYRGPQHF.

This clonotype occurred many times. The chain couples TRBV29-1 to TRBJ1-3; D perhaps matches TRBD1 (5 bases). Germline values: CDR1 SQVTM, CDR2 ANQGSEA. The CDR3 contains 14 residues. V gave up 3 bases and J gave up 0 bases, with 9 bases separating them. The CDR3 spells CSVDAGRSGNTIYF. The CDR3 nucleotides read TGCAGCGTTGACGCAGGGCGCTCTGGAAACACCATATATTTT.

This clonotype showed up many times. The genes are TRBV6-5 and TRBJ2-5; 7 positions match TRBD2. CDR1 MNHEY and CDR2 SVGAGI come from the germline V gene. The CDR3 totals 13 residues. Trimming removed 7 bases from V and 5 bases from J; junction bases left unmatched: 7. The CDR3 DNA reads TGTGCCAGCAACACTGGGGGGGGGGAGACCCAGTACTTC. It codes for CASNTGGGETQYF.

This clonotype showed up many times. The chain carries TRBV5-1 and TRBJ2-1, with 7 bases that match TRBD1. V gave up 6 bases and J gave up 1 base; unmatched junction bases: 10. The CDR3 extends over 16 amino acids. Germline lookup yields CDR1 SGHRS and CDR2 YFSETQ. CDR3 amino acids: CASIGTAARSYNEQFF. The CDR3 DNA sequence: TGCGCCAGCATCGGGACAGCCGCTAGGTCCTACAATGAGCAGTTCTTC.

Remarks on this clonotype: At one boundary the junction diverges from the germline segment, which might be a read error. V is TRBV6-6 and J is TRBJ2-1; D ambiguous. The germline V gene has CDR1 MNHNY and CDR2 SVGAGI (reference sequence). CDR3 length equals 14 residues. The CDR3: CTSRPASPYNEQFF. The CDR3 DNA reads TGTACCAGCAGGCCGGCGAGCCCCTACAATGAGCAGTTCTTC.

This clonotype was observed at least ten times. J is TRBJ2-1 and V is TRBV6-5; 8 nucleotides line up with TRBD2. The ends lost 5 bases at V and 1 base at J; junction bases unmatched: 4. The CDR3 has 15 amino acids. The germline gives CDR1 MNHEY, CDR2 SVGAGI. The CDR3 loop reads CASSTAGVSYNEQFF. In DNA form, the CDR3 reads TGTGCCAGCAGTACAGCGGGGGTTTCCTACAATGAGCAGTTCTTC.

Points on this clonotype: The CDR3 ends on some other residue instead of the conserved phenylalanine or tryptophan, so this is likely a read error. It is unclear where the CDR3 begins or ends on the DNA, so no DNA is shown, and the CDR3 is as TCRdb lists it. The V call is TRBV11-2, the J call TRBJ2-7; the table gives TRBD2 as D, unverified against the DNA. Germline loops: CDR1 SGHAT, CDR2 FQNNGV. Including both end residues, the CDR3 is 11 amino acids long. CDR3 loop: CASSLTSSLEY.

This chain uses TRBV6-4 with TRBJ2-2, with unresolved D. This CDR3 region has 15 residues. V gave up 11 bases and J gave up 2 bases, with 18 bases separating them. Germline loops: CDR1 MRHNA, CDR2 SNTAGT. The CDR3 nucleotides read TGTGCCGGAGTGGAGCAGACTGCTAACACCGGGGAGCTGTTTTTT. It codes for CAGVEQTANTGELFF.